The 9 T cell receptor beta chains in this list originate from one sample, sequenced in a study of CD8 T cells in Susac syndrome. RNA in amounts of about 0.45 to 1 ug was reverse transcribed with random hexamers. TCRdb re-derived calls from the immunoSEQ multiplex PCR reads in MiXCR, one entry per CDR3 protein. The sample lists about 300,000 distinct CDR3 sequences, 92% seen once, with roughly 0.059% in the top ten. Input material: CD4+ T cells from PBMCs. The receptors were gathered from a human donor with multiple sclerosis.

The rearrangement links TRBV12-3 or TRBV12-4 to TRBJ1-1; D gene unclear. The length of the CDR3 is 13 residues. Trimming shortened V by 1 base and J by 5 bases, and 8 bases separated the two germline ends. CDR3 sequence (DNA): TGTGCCAGCAGTTTAGTAGGCGGGACTGAAGCTTTCTTT. Translated, it gives CASSLVGGTEAFF.

The chain uses TRBV5-1 and TRBJ1-4; maybe TRBD1 (6 bases). Between the trimmed V and J ends, which lost 4 bases and 5 bases, there was a span of 15 bases. The CDR3 is 15 residues long. Germline V gives CDR1 SGHRS, CDR2 YFSETQ. The chain's CDR3 is CASSEQGLENEKLFF. CDR3 DNA sequence: TGCGCCAGCAGCGAGCAGGGGTTGGAGAATGAAAAACTGTTTTTT.

The chain carries TRBV20-1 and TRBJ2-1; the match to TRBD2 covers 11 bases. Germline CDR1 DFQATT, CDR2 SNEGSKA (reference sequence). The CDR3 contains 13 residues. The CDR3 sequence is CRAHGTSGNEQFF. CDR3 nucleotide sequence: TGCAGAGCCCACGGGACTAGCGGCAATGAGCAGTTCTTC.

This chain links TRBV12-5 with TRBJ1-6; a possible D gene is TRBD1 (5 bases). The germline V gene encodes CDR1 LGHNT and CDR2 FRNRAP. The CDR3 covers 17 residues. With 3 bases removed from V and 7 bases from J, the gap between germline ends came to 19 bases. CDR3 protein: CASGLTLGRGRNSPLHF. CDR3 coding DNA: TGTGCTAGTGGTTTAACCCTAGGTCGGGGCCGGAATTCACCCCTCCACTTT.

The chain carries TRBV10-3 and TRBJ1-1, with D perhaps TRBD1 (5 bases). Germline V gene sequence: CDR1 ENHRY, CDR2 SYGVKD. The CDR3 has 12 amino acids. Trimming pared 3 bases from V and 8 bases from J, leaving 10 bases between. The CDR3 protein is CAISDGDGEAFF. As DNA, the CDR3 is TGTGCCATCAGTGATGGGGACGGAGAAGCTTTCTTT.

This clonotype was recorded a few times. The CDR3 nucleotides read TGTGCCAGCAGTTATCAGACAAATCAGCCCCAGCATTTT. It translates to CASSYQTNQPQHF. The V gene is TRBV6-5, the J gene TRBJ1-5; no reliable D call. Germline V gene sequence: CDR1 MNHEY, CDR2 SVGAGI. This CDR3 comprises 13 residues. V was clipped by 3 bases and J by 4 bases, with 7 bases between them.

The chain is built from TRBV5-6 and TRBJ2-7, with 10 bases identical to TRBD2. CDR3 length equals 17 residues. V lost 2 bases and J lost 2; bases outside the gene matches: 10. In germline, CDR1 is SGHDT, CDR2 YYEEEE. CDR3 coding DNA: TGTGCCAGCAGCTTTAGGCTAGCGGGAGATCGGGCCTACGAGCAGTACTTC. Its translation is CASSFRLAGDRAYEQYF.

This rearrangement joins TRBV12-3 or TRBV12-4 to TRBJ1-3; D gene uncertain. V was pared by 8 bases and J by 1 base, with 9 bases between. CDR3 length equals 13 residues. The CDR3 sequence is CASGPASGNTIYF. The CDR3 DNA sequence: TGTGCCAGCGGCCCCGCGTCTGGAAACACCATATATTTT.

This sequence joins TRBV7-9 and TRBJ1-5; 9 nucleotides agree with TRBD1. With 4 bases clipped from V and 6 bases from J, the junction kept 7 bases outside the gene matches. This CDR3 has 15 residues. In germline, CDR1 is SEHNR, CDR2 FQNEAQ (reference sequence). CDR3 in DNA: TGTGCCAGCAGCTCCGGACAGGGGATGAGTCAGCCCCAGCATTTT. This sequence encodes CASSSGQGMSQPQHF.